This entry lists 3 T cell receptor beta chains sequenced from one sample in a study of identifying expanded T cells in peripheral blood (dated by TCRdb to the late 2010s). The method was the immunoSEQ multiplex PCR assay. The clones in this table, taken by TCRdb from immuneACCESS, are in-frame only. Not every clone is retained; where verified, under half of the shortfall comes from an unresolved V gene, and the cause of the rest is unknown. The sample table records some 91,000 clones; more than 70% of these occur just once. The ten largest clones add up to about 4% of the sample. The specimen sequenced was blood. All receptors come from a person aged 18 to 75 in good health.

J is TRBJ2-1 and V is TRBV4-3; the match to TRBD2 covers 12 bases. V lost 4 bases and J lost 8; bases outside the gene matches: 21. There are 20 residues in the CDR3. CDR1 is LGHNA and CDR2 is YSLEER in the germline V gene. In DNA form, the CDR3 reads TGCGCCAGCAGCCCTAGGGAGCGGACTAGCGGGACCGGGGGTTTAGATGAGCAGTTCTTC. This sequence encodes CASSPRERTSGTGGLDEQFF.

The CDR3 DNA reads as TGTGCCGGGGACCCCTCTGGGGCCAACGTCCTGACTTTC. Amino acid sequence: CAGDPSGANVLTF. This chain links TRBV30 with TRBJ2-6, with D perhaps being TRBD1 or TRBD2 (5 bases each). The germline V gene has CDR1 GTSNPN and CDR2 SVGIG (reference sequence). The V end lost 8 bases, the J end lost 0 bases, and 8 bases lay between the germline ends. CDR3 length: 13 residues.

CDR3 sequence (DNA): TGTGCCAGCAGCGAGGGGGCGGCGGCAGATACGCAGTATTTT. Translated: CASSEGAAADTQYF. The rearrangement uses TRBV9 and TRBJ2-3; TRBD1 agrees at 7 bases. J was trimmed by 4 bases and V by 3 bases; bases with no gene match: 5. Per germline, CDR1 SGDLS and CDR2 YYNGEE. This CDR3 spans 14 amino acids.